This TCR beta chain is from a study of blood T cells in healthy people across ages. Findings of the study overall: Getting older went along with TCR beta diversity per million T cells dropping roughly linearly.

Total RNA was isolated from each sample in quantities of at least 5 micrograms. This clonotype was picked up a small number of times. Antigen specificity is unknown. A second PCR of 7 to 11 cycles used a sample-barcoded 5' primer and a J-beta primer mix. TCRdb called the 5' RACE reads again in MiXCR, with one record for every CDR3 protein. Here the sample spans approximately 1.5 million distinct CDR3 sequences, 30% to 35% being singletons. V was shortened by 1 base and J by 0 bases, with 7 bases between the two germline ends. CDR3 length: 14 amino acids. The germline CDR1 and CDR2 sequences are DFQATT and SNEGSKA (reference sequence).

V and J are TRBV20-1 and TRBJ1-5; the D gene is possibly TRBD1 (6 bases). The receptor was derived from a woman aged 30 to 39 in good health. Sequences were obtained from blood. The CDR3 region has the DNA TGCAGTGCTAGAGTGGACAGTAGCAATCAGCCCCAGCATTTT. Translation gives CSARVDSSNQPQHF.